The clone carrying this T cell receptor (beta chain) has a handful of counts. Its matching antigen is unknown. TCR beta CDR3 regions were amplified from RNA transcripts. With the HTBI primer set, the TCR CDR3 went through a first round of RT-PCR. MiXCR, applied by TCRdb to the multiplex PCR reads, yields one record per CDR3 protein. The repertoire has about 400,000 distinct CDR3 sequences, approximately 14% of them found once; the top ten carry roughly 15%. CDR3 length: 14 amino acids. Germline CDR1 reads DFQATT; CDR2 reads SNEGSKA (reference sequence). Trimming removed 8 bases from V and 4 bases from J; junction bases left unmatched: 11. Among the patients, aged 18 to 65, hyperthyroidism was newly diagnosed and had lasted under 2 months. Out of approximately 10 ml of fresh peripheral blood came the PBMCs. The sample belongs to a study of T cells in Graves' hyperthyroidism and ophthalmopathy. General observations from the study: Ophthalmopathy was distinguished from stable hyperthyroidism by 13 V-J signatures.

This receptor was taken from a woman in her late teens or twenties with Graves' hyperthyroidism. The sample taken for sequencing was blood. The rearrangement links TRBV20-1 to TRBJ2-3, with 8 bases that match TRBD2. CDR3 coding DNA: TGCAGTTTTACTGGGACTAGTTTTGCAGATACGCAGTATTTT. Residues: CSFTGTSFADTQYF.